This T cell receptor (beta chain) was recovered during a study of siplizumab effects on memory and regulatory T cells. CDR1 and CDR2 (germline): MNHNS, SASEGT. V lost 4 bases and J lost 0; bases outside the gene matches: 5. The CDR3 sequence is 17 residues long. This table comes from immunoSEQ multiplex PCR, and its TCRdb copy is limited to in-frame clones, with some not included. The data show some 110,000 clones, with around 94% seen just once and roughly 1.7% held by the top ten. This chain joins TRBV6-1 and TRBJ2-2, with TRBD2 matching over 10 bases. The clonotype was recovered from a human donor in good health. Sequencing was carried out using non-Treg CD4+ T cells sorted from blood. CDR3 protein: CASSGGLAGANTGELFF. In nucleotides, the CDR3 is TGTGCCAGCAGTGGGGGCCTAGCGGGGGCGAACACCGGGGAGCTGTTTTTT.